This section outlines one TCR beta chain sequence together with its context. The antigen is not known. This record comes from a study of T cells after yellow fever vaccination. TCRdb called the 5' RACE reads again in MiXCR, with one record for every CDR3 protein. The table includes about 170,000 distinct CDR3 sequences, about 11% detected once. Overall study findings and caveats: Abundant contaminating clonotypes from the bulk population could appear in FACS-sorted repertoires.

The input for sequencing was CD8+ T cells sorted from PBMCs, taken 15 days after the yellow fever booster vaccination. The receptor was isolated from a man aged 18 to 30 who received the YFV17D yellow fever vaccine.

The CDR3 reads CSATSVVEAFF. As DNA, the CDR3 is TGCAGCGCCACCTCAGTTGTTGAAGCTTTCTTT. V and J are TRBV29-1 and TRBJ1-1, with unresolved D. Germline V gene lookup returns CDR1 SQVTM and CDR2 ANQGSEA. Deletions cut 7 bases from V and 7 bases from J, with 13 bases between. CDR3 length equals 11 residues.